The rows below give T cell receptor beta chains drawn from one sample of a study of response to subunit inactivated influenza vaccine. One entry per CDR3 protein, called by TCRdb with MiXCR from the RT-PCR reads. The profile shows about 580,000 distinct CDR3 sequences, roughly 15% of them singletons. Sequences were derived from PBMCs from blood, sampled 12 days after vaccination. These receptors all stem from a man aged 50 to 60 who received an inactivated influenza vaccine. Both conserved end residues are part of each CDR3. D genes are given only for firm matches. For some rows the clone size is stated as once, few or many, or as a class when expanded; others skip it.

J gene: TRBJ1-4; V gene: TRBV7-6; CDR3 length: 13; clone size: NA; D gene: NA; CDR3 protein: CASSPIQGEKLFF; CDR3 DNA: TGTGCCAGCAGCCCCATCCAGGGCGAAAAACTGTTTTTT
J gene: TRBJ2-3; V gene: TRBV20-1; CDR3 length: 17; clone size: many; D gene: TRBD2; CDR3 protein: CSARDGGRAASTDTQYF; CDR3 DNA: TGCAGTGCTAGAGACGGCGGGAGGGCCGCCAGCACAGATACGCAGTATTTT
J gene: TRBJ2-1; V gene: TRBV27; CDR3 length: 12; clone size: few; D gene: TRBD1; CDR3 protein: CAMRGPDNEQFF; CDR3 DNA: TGTGCCATGAGGGGGCCAGACAATGAGCAGTTCTTC
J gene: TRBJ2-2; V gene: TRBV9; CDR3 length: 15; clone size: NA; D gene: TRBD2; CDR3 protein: CASKSGRSNTGELFF; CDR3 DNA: TGTGCCAGCAAGAGCGGGAGGTCGAACACCGGGGAGCTGTTTTTT
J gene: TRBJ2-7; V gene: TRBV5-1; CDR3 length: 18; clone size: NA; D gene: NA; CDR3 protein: CASSLALLKARPPYEQYF; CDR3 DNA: TGCGCCAGCAGCTTGGCCTTATTAAAGGCTAGGCCTCCCTACGAGCAGTACTTC
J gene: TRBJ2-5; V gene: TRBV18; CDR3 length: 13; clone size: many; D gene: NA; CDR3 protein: CASSPGAQETQYF; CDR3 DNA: TGTGCCAGCTCACCGGGGGCCCAAGAGACCCAGTACTTC
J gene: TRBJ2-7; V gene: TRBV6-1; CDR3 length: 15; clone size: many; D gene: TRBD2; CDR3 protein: CASRGLAVSSYEQYF; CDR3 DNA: TGTGCCAGCAGGGGACTAGCGGTGAGCTCCTACGAGCAGTACTTC
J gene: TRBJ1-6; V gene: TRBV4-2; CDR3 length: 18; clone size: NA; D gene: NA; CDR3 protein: CASSQDPPARGYNSPLHF; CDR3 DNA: TGTGCCAGCAGCCAAGATCCCCCTGCTAGGGGCTATAATTCACCCCTCCACTTT
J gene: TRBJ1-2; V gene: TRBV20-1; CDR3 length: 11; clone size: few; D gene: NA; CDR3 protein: CSAGRLGGYTF; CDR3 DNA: TGCAGTGCTGGAAGACTGGGCGGCTACACCTTC
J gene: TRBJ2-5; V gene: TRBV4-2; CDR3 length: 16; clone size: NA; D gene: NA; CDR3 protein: CASSQDRQGGQETQYF; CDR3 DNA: TGTGCCAGCAGCCAAGATCGCCAGGGTGGTCAAGAGACCCAGTACTTC
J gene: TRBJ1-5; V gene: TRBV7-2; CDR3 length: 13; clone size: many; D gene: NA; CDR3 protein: CASSSDLNQPQHF; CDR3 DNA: TGTGCCAGCAGCTCGGACCTCAATCAGCCCCAGCATTTT
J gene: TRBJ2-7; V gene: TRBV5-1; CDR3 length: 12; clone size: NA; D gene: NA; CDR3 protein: CASSGRSYEQYF; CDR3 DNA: TGCGCCAGCAGCGGGCGGTCCTACGAGCAGTACTTC
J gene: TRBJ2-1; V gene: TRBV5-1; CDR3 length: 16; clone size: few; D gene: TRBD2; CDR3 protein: CASSPILAGVYNEQFF; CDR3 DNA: TGCGCCAGCAGCCCCATACTAGCGGGAGTCTACAATGAGCAGTTCTTC
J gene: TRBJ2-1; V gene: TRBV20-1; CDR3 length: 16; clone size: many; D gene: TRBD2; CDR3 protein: CSARERGGRAMKEQFF; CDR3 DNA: TGCAGTGCTAGAGAACGGGGCGGGAGGGCCATGAAGGAGCAGTTCTTC
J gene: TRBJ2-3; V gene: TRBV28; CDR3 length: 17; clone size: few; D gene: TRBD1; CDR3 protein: CASSWPGTGEKRDTQYF; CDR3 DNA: TGTGCCAGCAGTTGGCCCGGGACAGGGGAGAAGAGGGATACGCAGTATTTT
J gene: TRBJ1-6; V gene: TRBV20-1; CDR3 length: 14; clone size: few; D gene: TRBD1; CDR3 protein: CSARTGRDNSPLHF; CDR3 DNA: TGCAGTGCGAGGACAGGAAGGGATAATTCACCCCTCCACTTT
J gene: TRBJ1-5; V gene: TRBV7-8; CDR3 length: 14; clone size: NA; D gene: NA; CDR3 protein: CASSLFQGSQPQHF; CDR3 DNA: TGTGCCAGCAGCTTATTCCAGGGCAGTCAGCCCCAGCATTTT
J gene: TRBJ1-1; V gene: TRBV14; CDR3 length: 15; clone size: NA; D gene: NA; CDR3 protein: CASSPRVGVGTEAFF; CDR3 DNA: TGTGCCAGCAGCCCCCGGGTTGGGGTTGGCACTGAAGCTTTCTTT
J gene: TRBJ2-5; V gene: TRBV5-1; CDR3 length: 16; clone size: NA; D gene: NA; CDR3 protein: CASSLGQGGSQETQYF; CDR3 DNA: TGCGCCAGCAGCTTGGGACAGGGAGGGAGTCAAGAGACCCAGTACTTC
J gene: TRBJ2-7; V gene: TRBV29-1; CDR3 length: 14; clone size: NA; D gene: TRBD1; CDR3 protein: CSVVSRTGVYEQYF; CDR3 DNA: TGCAGCGTTGTGTCCCGGACAGGGGTCTACGAGCAGTACTTC
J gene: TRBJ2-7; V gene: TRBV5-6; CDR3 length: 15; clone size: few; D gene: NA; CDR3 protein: CASSLGALPRDEQYF; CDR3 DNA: TGTGCCAGCAGCTTGGGGGCGCTACCTCGGGACGAGCAGTACTTC
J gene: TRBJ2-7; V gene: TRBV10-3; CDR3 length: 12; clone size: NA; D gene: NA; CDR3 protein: CAISPDSNEQYF; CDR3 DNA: TGTGCCATCAGCCCCGACTCCAACGAGCAGTACTTC
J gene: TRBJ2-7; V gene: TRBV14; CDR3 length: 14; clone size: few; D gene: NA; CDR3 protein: CASSLVGARLEQYF; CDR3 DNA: TGTGCCAGCAGCCTAGTAGGCGCCCGTCTCGAGCAGTACTTC
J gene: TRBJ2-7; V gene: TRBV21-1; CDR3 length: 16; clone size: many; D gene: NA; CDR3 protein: CASSKGTSGETYEQYF; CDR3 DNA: TGTGCCAGCAGCAAAGGGACTAGCGGAGAAACCTACGAGCAGTACTTC
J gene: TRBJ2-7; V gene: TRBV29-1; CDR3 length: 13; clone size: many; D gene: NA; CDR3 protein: CSVVGTHSYEQYF; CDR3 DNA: TGCAGCGTTGTGGGGACACACTCCTACGAGCAGTACTTC
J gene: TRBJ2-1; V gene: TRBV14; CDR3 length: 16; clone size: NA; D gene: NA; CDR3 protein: CASSQDGGSSYNDQFF; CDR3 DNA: TGTGCCAGCAGCCAAGATGGGGGTAGCTCCTACAATGACCAGTTCTTC
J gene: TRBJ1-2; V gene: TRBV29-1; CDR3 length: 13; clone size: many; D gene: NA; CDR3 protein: CSVEGDLNYGYTF; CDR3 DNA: TGCAGCGTTGAAGGGGACCTTAACTATGGCTACACCTTC
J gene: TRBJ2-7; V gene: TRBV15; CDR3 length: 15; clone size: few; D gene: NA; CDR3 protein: CATSRDRGENYEQYF; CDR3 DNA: TGTGCCACCAGCAGAGACAGGGGCGAAAACTACGAGCAGTACTTC
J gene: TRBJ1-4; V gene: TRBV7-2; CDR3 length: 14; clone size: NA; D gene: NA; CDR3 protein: CASSLDWQGEKLFF; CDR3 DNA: TGTGCCAGCAGCTTAGATTGGCAGGGTGAAAAACTGTTTTTT
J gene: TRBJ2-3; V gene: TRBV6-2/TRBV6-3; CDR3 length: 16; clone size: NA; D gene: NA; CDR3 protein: CASSYVRGAIADTQYF; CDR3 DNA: TGTGCCAGCAGTTACGTTCGGGGGGCTATAGCAGATACGCAGTATTTT
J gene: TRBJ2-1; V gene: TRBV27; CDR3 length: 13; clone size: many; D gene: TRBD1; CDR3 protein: CASSRTGGNEQFF; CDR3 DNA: TGTGCCAGCAGTCGGACAGGGGGTAATGAGCAGTTCTTC
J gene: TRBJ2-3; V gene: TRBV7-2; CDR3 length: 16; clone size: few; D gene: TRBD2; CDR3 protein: CASSLGSGGTLDTQYF; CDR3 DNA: TGTGCCAGCAGCTTAGGTAGCGGGGGTACCCTCGATACGCAGTATTTT
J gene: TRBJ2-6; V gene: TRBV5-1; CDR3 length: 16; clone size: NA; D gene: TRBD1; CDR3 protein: CASRDRADSGANVLTF; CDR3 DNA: TGCGCCAGCAGGGACAGGGCTGACTCTGGGGCCAACGTCCTGACTTTC
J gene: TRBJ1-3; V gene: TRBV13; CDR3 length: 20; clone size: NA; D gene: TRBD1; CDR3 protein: CASSFTGQLRFSFSGNTIYF; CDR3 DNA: TGTGCCAGCAGCTTCACGGGACAGCTCCGCTTCAGCTTCTCTGGAAACACCATATATTTT
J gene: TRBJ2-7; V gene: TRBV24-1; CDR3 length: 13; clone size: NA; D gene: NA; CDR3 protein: CATSDFTGTEQYF; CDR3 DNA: TGTGCCACCAGTGATTTTACAGGGACCGAGCAGTACTTC
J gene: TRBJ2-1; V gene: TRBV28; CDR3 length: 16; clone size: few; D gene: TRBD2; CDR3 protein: CASSPLGSGGGNEQFF; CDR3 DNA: TGTGCCAGCAGCCCCCTGGGAAGCGGGGGGGGCAATGAGCAGTTCTTC
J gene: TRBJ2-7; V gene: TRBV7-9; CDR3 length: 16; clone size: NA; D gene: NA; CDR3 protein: CASSLADRSASYEQYF; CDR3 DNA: TGTGCCAGCAGCTTAGCAGATCGGTCAGCCTCCTACGAGCAGTACTTC
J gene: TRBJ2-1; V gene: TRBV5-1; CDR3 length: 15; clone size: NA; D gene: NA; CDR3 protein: CASSSNVQGKNEQFF; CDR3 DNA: TGCGCCAGCAGCTCAAACGTACAGGGTAAGAATGAGCAGTTCTTC
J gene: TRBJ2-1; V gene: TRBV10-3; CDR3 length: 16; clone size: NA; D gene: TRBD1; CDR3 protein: CATAGTGKFVYNEQFF; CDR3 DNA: TGTGCCACCGCGGGGACAGGGAAGTTTGTTTACAATGAGCAGTTCTTC
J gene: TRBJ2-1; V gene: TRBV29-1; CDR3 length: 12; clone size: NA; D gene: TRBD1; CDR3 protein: CSVGQNHNEQFF; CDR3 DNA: TGCAGCGTGGGACAGAACCACAATGAGCAGTTCTTC
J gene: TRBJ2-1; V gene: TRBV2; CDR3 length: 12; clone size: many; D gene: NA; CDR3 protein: CASSEEGRAEFF; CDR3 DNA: TGTGCCAGCAGTGAAGAGGGGCGAGCGGAGTTCTTC
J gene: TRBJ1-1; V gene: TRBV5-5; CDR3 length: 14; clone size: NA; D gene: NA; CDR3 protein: CASSRMTPPTEAFF; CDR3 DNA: TGTGCCAGCAGTCGTATGACCCCCCCGACTGAAGCTTTCTTT
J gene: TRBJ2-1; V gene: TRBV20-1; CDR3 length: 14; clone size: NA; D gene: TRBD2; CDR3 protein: CSARPGLAANEQFF; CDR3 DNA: TGCAGTGCTAGACCGGGACTAGCGGCCAATGAGCAGTTCTTC
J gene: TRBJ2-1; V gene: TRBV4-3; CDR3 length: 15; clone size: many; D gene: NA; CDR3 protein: CASSQGVGETNEQFF; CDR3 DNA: TGCGCCAGCAGCCAAGGAGTAGGGGAAACAAATGAGCAGTTCTTC
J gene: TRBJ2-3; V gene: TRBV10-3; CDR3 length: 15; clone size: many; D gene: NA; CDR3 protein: CAISEGGHETDTQYF; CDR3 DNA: TGTGCCATCAGTGAGGGGGGCCATGAAACAGATACGCAGTATTTT
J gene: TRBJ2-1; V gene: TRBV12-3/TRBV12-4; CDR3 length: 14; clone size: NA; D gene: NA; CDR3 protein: CASSLQLAYNEQFF; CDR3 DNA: TGTGCCAGCAGTTTGCAACTAGCTTACAATGAGCAGTTCTTC
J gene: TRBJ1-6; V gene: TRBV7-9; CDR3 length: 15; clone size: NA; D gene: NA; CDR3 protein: CASSLSRRSNSPLHF; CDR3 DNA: TGTGCCAGCAGCCTTTCGCGACGATCTAATTCACCCCTCCACTTT
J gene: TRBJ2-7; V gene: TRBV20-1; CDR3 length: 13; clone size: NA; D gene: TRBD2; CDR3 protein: CSALGAGGYEQYF; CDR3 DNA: TGCAGTGCCCTTGGGGCGGGGGGGTACGAGCAGTACTTC
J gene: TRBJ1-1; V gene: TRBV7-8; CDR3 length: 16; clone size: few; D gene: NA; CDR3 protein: CASSLDSLGMNTEAFF; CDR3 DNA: TGTGCCAGCAGCTTAGATAGTTTAGGAATGAACACTGAAGCTTTCTTT
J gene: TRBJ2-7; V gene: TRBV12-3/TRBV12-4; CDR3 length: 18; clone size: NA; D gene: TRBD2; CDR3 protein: CASSFQLAGVVRAYEQYF; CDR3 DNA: TGTGCCAGCAGTTTCCAACTAGCGGGGGTGGTACGGGCCTACGAGCAGTACTTC
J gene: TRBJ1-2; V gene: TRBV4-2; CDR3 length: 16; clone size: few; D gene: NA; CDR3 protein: CASSQDVGGVVYGYTF; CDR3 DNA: TGTGCCAGCAGCCAAGATGTCGGAGGGGTTGTCTATGGCTACACCTTC